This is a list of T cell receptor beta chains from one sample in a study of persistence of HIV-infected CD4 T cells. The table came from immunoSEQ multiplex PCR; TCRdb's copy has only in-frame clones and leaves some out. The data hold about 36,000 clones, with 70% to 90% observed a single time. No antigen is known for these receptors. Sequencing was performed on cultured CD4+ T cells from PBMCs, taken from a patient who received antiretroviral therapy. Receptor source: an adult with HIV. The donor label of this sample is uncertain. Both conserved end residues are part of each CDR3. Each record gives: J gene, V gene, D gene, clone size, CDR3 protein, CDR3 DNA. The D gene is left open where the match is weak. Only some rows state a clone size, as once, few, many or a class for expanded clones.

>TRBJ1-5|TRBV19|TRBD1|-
CASKTGQGWRQPQHF
TGTGCCAGTAAAACCGGACAGGGCTGGAGACAGCCCCAGCATTTT
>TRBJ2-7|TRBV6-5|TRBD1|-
CASSYLRQGYEQYF
TGTGCCAGCAGTTACCTCCGACAGGGTTACGAGCAGTACTTC
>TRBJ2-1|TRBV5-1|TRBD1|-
CASSLVGTVFDEQFF
TGCGCCAGCAGCTTGGTTGGGACAGTGTTCGATGAGCAGTTCTTC
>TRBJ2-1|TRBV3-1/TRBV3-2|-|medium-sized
CASSQDVQGRGQFF
TGTGCCAGCAGCCAAGATGTACAGGGGAGGGGGCAGTTCTTC
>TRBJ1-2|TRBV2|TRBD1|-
CASSFRGRGYTF
TGTGCCAGCAGTTTCAGGGGGCGAGGCTACACCTTC
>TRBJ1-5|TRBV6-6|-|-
CASSQRGGALTAGPQHF
TGTGCCAGCAGTCAGAGGGGGGGGGCCCTAACTGCGGGGCCCCAGCATTTT
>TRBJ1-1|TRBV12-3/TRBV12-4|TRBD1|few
CASTKMQGAAFF
TGTGCCAGCACCAAGATGCAGGGGGCAGCTTTCTTT
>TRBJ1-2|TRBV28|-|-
CASSSPVIAGNGYTF
TGTGCCAGCAGTTCCCCAGTCATTGCGGGAAATGGCTACACCTTC
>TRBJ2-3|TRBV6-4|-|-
CASSSDLTDTQYF
TGTGCCAGCAGTTCCGACCTAACAGATACGCAGTATTTT
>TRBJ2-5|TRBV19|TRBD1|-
CASSILGTGEETQYF
TGTGCCAGTAGTATATTAGGGACAGGGGAAGAGACCCAGTACTTC
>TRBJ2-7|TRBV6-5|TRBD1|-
CASSFGQGATYEQYF
TGTGCCAGCAGTTTCGGACAGGGGGCTACCTACGAGCAGTACTTC
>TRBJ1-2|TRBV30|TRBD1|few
CAWSTRQGAGGYTF
TGTGCCTGGAGTACCCGACAGGGGGCGGGTGGCTACACCTTC
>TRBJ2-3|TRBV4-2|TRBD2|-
CASSQRASGGVKRTDTQYF
TGTGCCAGCAGCCAAAGGGCTAGCGGGGGGGTTAAGCGCACAGATACGCAGTATTTT
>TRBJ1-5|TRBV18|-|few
CASSPDGKRTQPQHF
TGTGCCAGCTCACCAGACGGCAAGAGGACCCAGCCCCAGCATTTT
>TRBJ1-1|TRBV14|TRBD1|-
CASSQYQGQPGTEAFF
TGTGCCAGCAGCCAATACCAGGGACAGCCTGGAACTGAAGCTTTCTTT
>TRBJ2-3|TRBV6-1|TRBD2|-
CASSEAMGRLAQLDTQYF
TGTGCCAGCAGTGAAGCTATGGGGAGACTAGCCCAATTAGATACGCAGTATTTT
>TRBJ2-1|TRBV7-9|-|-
CASSPDSSYNEQFF
TGTGCCAGCAGCCCTGACAGCTCCTACAATGAGCAGTTCTTC
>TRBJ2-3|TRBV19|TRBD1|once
CASSIDRAGQGADTQYF
TGTGCCAGTAGTATAGATAGGGCGGGACAGGGTGCAGATACGCAGTATTTT
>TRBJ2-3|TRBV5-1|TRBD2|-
CASRAQAGRTDTQYF
TGCGCCAGCAGGGCCCAAGCGGGGAGGACAGATACGCAGTATTTT
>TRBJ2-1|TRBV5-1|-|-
CASSSRWAGSYNEQFF
TGCGCCAGCAGCTCGCGATGGGCCGGCTCCTACAATGAGCAGTTCTTC
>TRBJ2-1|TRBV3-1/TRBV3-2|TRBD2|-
CASSPRGEGRQFF
TGTGCCAGCAGCCCGCGGGGGGAAGGGCGGCAGTTCTTC
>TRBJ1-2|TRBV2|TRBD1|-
CASSAGQGIYGYTF
TGTGCCAGCAGTGCGGGACAGGGCATCTATGGCTACACCTTC
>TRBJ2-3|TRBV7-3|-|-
CASSPTPWAGPGGTQYF
TGTGCCAGCAGCCCAACCCCCTGGGCGGGTCCTGGCGGCACGCAGTATTTT
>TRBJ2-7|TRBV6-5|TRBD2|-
CASSSSQGTGRGEQYF
TGTGCCAGCAGTTCCTCCCAGGGCACCGGGAGGGGGGAGCAGTACTTC
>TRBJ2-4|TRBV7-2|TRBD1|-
CASSRKARGKMSKNIQYF
TGTGCCAGCAGTCGAAAAGCCAGGGGGAAGATGTCCAAAAACATTCAGTACTTC
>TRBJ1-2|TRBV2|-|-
CASSDGIGSWGYTF
TGTGCCAGCAGTGACGGCATCGGTTCGTGGGGCTACACCTTC
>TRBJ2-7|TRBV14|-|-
CASSQRSPGYEQYF
TGTGCCAGCAGCCAAAGGTCTCCAGGATACGAGCAGTACTTC
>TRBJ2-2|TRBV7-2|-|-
CASSSPRPGELFF
TGTGCCAGCAGCTCTCCCCGGCCCGGGGAGCTGTTTTTT
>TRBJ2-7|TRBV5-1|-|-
CASSLLTRPTFNEQYF
TGCGCCAGCAGCCTCCTGACCCGGCCCACTTTTAACGAGCAGTACTTC
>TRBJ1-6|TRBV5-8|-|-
CASSLGRRGNSPLHF
TGTGCCAGCAGCTTGGGCAGGAGGGGGAATTCACCCCTCCACTTT
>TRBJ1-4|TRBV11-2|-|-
CASSLAGATNEKLFF
TGTGCCAGCAGCTTAGCAGGTGCAACTAATGAAAAACTGTTTTTT
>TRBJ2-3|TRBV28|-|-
CASSFTGQQISYTDTQYF
TGTGCCAGCAGCTTTACCGGACAGCAAATATCCTACACAGATACGCAGTATTTT
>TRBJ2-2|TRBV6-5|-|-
CASIRGAGELFF
TGTGCCAGTATACGTGGGGCCGGGGAGCTGTTTTTT